Below, 29 T cell receptor beta chains from the same sample are listed, as sequenced in a study of T cell repertoires in ileal Crohn's disease. The method was immunoSEQ multiplex PCR; TCRdb's version includes in-frame clones alone and lacks a portion of them. The sample has approximately 15,000 clones, 75% to 80% seen once; the top ten hold around 3.9%. Time point described: inflamed ileum from the surgical specimen. The sample taken for sequencing was ileal tissue. The receptors originated from an adult with Crohn's disease.

The sample holds a few counts of this clone. This chain links TRBV4-2 with TRBJ2-7; D unclear. The germline V and J ends were trimmed by 2 bases and 2 bases, with 10 bases remaining between them. Germline CDR1 and CDR2: LGHNA and YNFKEQ. The CDR3 extends over 14 amino acids. The CDR3, as DNA: TGTGCCAGCAGCCAACCTATACCCCCCTACGAGCAGTACTTC. As protein: CASSQPIPPYEQYF.

The chain combines TRBV7-9 with TRBJ1-5, with TRBD1 matching over 9 bases. The CDR3 sequence is 17 residues long. Germline loops: CDR1 SEHNR, CDR2 FQNEAQ (reference sequence). V shed 5 bases and J 4 bases; nucleotides not matched to a gene: 12. The CDR3 spells CASSHWTGVMANQPQHF. CDR3 nucleotides: TGTGCCAGCAGCCACTGGACAGGGGTAATGGCAAATCAGCCCCAGCATTTT. Filled out from reference TRBV7-9 and TRBJ1-5, the complete variable domain reads DTGVSQNPRHKITKRGQNVTFRCDPISEHNRLYWYRQTLGQGPEFLTYFQNEAQLEKSRLLSDRFSAERPKGSFSTLEIQRTEQGDSAMYLCASSHWTGVMANQPQHFGDGTRLSIL.

The V call is TRBV4-3, the J call TRBJ2-6, with D uncertain. The CDR3 extends over 15 amino acids. Germline CDR1 is LGHNA and CDR2 is YSLEER. V lost 0 bases and J lost 3, with 6 bases in between. In DNA form, the CDR3 reads TGCGCCAGCAGCCAAGAGCCCTATGGGGCCAACGTCCTGACTTTC. Protein: CASSQEPYGANVLTF.

The chain combines TRBV6-5 with TRBJ1-1; D perhaps matches TRBD1 (5 bases). The germline gives CDR1 MNHEY, CDR2 SVGAGI. This CDR3 has 11 residues. V shed 7 bases and J shed 7 bases, with 10 bases lying between them. CDR3 loop: CASKKGLEAFF. CDR3 nucleotides: TGTGCCAGCAAAAAGGGGCTTGAAGCTTTCTTT.

The chain joins TRBV29-1 to TRBJ2-7; 12 nucleotides match TRBD2. V lost 6 bases, J lost 6 bases, and 12 bases stayed unmatched. The germline V gene has CDR1 SQVTM and CDR2 ANQGSEA. The CDR3 runs 15 residues. CDR3 protein: CSVRTGGLAGTEQYF. CDR3 coding DNA: TGCAGCGTCCGGACAGGCGGACTAGCGGGAACCGAGCAGTACTTC.

The chain carries TRBV19 and TRBJ1-1; D remains unclear. The germline V and J ends were trimmed by 1 base and 4 bases, with 10 bases remaining between them. This CDR3 has 14 amino acids. Germline assignment: CDR1 LNHDA and CDR2 SQIVND (reference sequence). CDR3 in DNA: TGTGCCAGTAGTATAGTGTCGTGGGGCACTGAAGCTTTCTTT. The encoded protein is CASSIVSWGTEAFF.

The chain uses TRBV7-6 and TRBJ2-3, with 8 bases matching TRBD2. Germline V gene data show CDR1 as SGHVS and CDR2 as FNYEAQ. This CDR3 has 16 amino acids. V lost 2 bases, J lost 0 bases, and 4 bases stayed unmatched. The CDR3 loop reads CASSLYSGVSTDTQYF. CDR3 coding DNA: TGTGCCAGCAGCTTATATAGCGGGGTCAGCACAGATACGCAGTATTTT.

This chain uses TRBV5-1 with TRBJ2-7; 8 nucleotides agree with TRBD1. The CDR3 consists of 14 residues. Germline V gene data show CDR1 as SGHRS and CDR2 as YFSETQ. Trimming took 4 bases from V and 1 from J; bases not matched to a gene: 4. The CDR3 DNA is TGCGCCAGCAGCAGCGGACAGGGATCCTACGAGCAGTACTTC. This gives the protein CASSSGQGSYEQYF.

The chain carries TRBV9 and TRBJ2-7; D gene ambiguous. The CDR3 extends over 14 amino acids. The ends were cut back, 0 bases at V and 0 bases at J, with 7 bases in the middle. Germline assignment: CDR1 SGDLS and CDR2 YYNGEE. For the CDR3, the DNA is TGTGCCAGCAGCGTAGTATTTGGCTCCTACGAGCAGTACTTC. The encoded protein is CASSVVFGSYEQYF.

The chain combines TRBV19 with TRBJ1-2; unclear D gene. V was cut by 5 bases and J by 2 bases, with 9 bases left in between. CDR1 and CDR2 from the germline V gene are LNHDA and SQIVND (reference sequence). This CDR3 region has 13 residues. CDR3 sequence: CASSPRANYGYTF. In DNA, the CDR3 is TGTGCCAGTAGTCCCCGGGCGAACTATGGCTACACCTTC.

This clone appeared a few times. The V and J genes are TRBV19 and TRBJ2-7; weak D call: TRBD1 (5 bases). The CDR3 is 13 amino acids. Germline CDR1 is LNHDA and CDR2 is SQIVND (reference sequence). With 10 bases removed from V and 3 bases from J, the gap between germline ends came to 16 bases. The CDR3 region has the DNA TGTGCCACCTCCCAAAAGGGGTACTACGAGCAGTACTTC. It translates to CATSQKGYYEQYF.

The chain employs TRBV10-1 and TRBJ2-5; 8 bases line up with TRBD2. Losses at the gene ends were 0 bases for V and 3 bases for J; bases not matched to a gene: 6. This CDR3 contains 16 residues. From germline, CDR1 is WNHNN and CDR2 SYGVQD (reference sequence). The CDR3 bases are TGCGCCAGCAGTGAGTCCGGCGGGGGGATAAAAGAGACCCAGTACTTC. Protein sequence: CASSESGGGIKETQYF.

The chain combines TRBV4-1 with TRBJ2-7, with D unclear. There are 14 residues in the CDR3. Germline V gene data show CDR1 as MGHRA and CDR2 as YSYEKL. V was trimmed by 0 bases and J by 2 bases, leaving 8 bases between them. Written as DNA, the CDR3 is TGCGCCAGCAGCCAAGACGGAGCGACCTACGAGCAGTACTTC. This codes for CASSQDGATYEQYF.

As to this clone: This CDR3 is also generated by other DNA sequences in the sample. The chain has TRBV6-1 and TRBJ1-5; no clear D gene. Trimming took off 8 bases at V and 0 bases at J, with 2 bases between the two ends. This CDR3 region has 11 residues. CDR1 and CDR2 (germline): MNHNS, SASEGT. The CDR3 nucleotides read TGTGCCAGCTCTAGCAATCAGCCCCAGCATTTT. Translating it yields CASSSNQPQHF.

This clone was recorded a few times. For the CDR3, the DNA is TGTGCCAGCAGCCAAGGAACAGGGCTCACTGAAGCTTTCTTT. The encoded protein is CASSQGTGLTEAFF. This chain joins TRBV4-2 and TRBJ1-1; a possible D gene is TRBD1 (6 bases). V lost 1 base, J lost 4 bases, and 10 bases lay in between. This CDR3 region has 14 residues. Germline values: CDR1 LGHNA, CDR2 YNFKEQ.

The CDR3 loop is CASSLGTSGIDTQYF. The CDR3 bases are TGTGCCAGCAGCCTTGGGACTAGCGGGATAGATACGCAGTATTTT. The chain combines TRBV4-2 with TRBJ2-3; 13 nucleotides agree with TRBD2. Trimming removed 4 bases from V and 5 bases from J; junction bases left unmatched: 3. The CDR3 contains 15 residues. Germline values: CDR1 LGHNA, CDR2 YNFKEQ.

The chain combines TRBV2 with TRBJ1-4; maybe TRBD1 (6 bases). Germline assignment: CDR1 SNHLY and CDR2 FYNNEI. The length of the CDR3 is 15 residues. With 4 bases removed from V and 8 bases from J, the gap between germline ends came to 17 bases. The CDR3 region is CASSVLTGSSEKLFF. DNA for the CDR3: TGTGCCAGCAGTGTCCTTACAGGGTCTTCGGAAAAACTGTTTTTT.

The V and J genes are TRBV2 and TRBJ1-5; D remains unclear. This CDR3 has 11 amino acids. Between the trimmed V and J ends, which lost 1 base and 9 bases, there was a span of 4 bases. Germline CDR1 is SNHLY and CDR2 is FYNNEI. In DNA form, the CDR3 reads TGTGCCAGCAGTGAAGTGGGGCCCCAGCATTTT. Translating gives CASSEVGPQHF.

J is TRBJ1-2 and V is TRBV4-1, with D unresolved. Trimming took off 0 bases at V and 5 bases at J, with 13 bases between the two ends. The CDR3 covers 15 residues. From germline, CDR1 is MGHRA and CDR2 YSYEKL. The CDR3 loop reads CASSQERSDLYGYTF. The CDR3 region has the DNA TGCGCCAGCAGCCAAGAGAGATCGGACTTGTATGGCTACACCTTC.

The chain couples TRBV5-4 to TRBJ1-1; D uncertain. Germline CDR1 SGHNT, CDR2 YYREEE (reference sequence). The V end lost 4 bases, the J end lost 0 bases, and 13 bases lay between the germline ends. The CDR3 runs to 15 residues. The CDR3 loop is CASSRPAGMNTEAFF. CDR3 bases: TGTGCCAGCAGCCGCCCGGCTGGCATGAACACTGAAGCTTTCTTT.

The chain is built from TRBV28 and TRBJ2-3, with 7 bases aligning to TRBD1. There are 16 residues in the CDR3. J was trimmed by 0 bases and V by 7 bases; bases with no gene match: 10. Germline CDR1 is MDHEN and CDR2 is SYDVKM. The CDR3 DNA follows: TGTGCCAGCATAGGTGCCGAGACAGGGAGCACAGATACGCAGTATTTT. Translating gives CASIGAETGSTDTQYF.

A single count supports this clone. The chain combines TRBV5-6 with TRBJ2-2, with 7 positions matching TRBD2. This CDR3 comprises 15 residues. Trimming cost V 7 bases and J 4 bases; bases outside gene matches: 10. Germline values: CDR1 SGHDT, CDR2 YYEEEE. The CDR3 nucleotides read TGTGCCAGCGATCTCGGTTCTAGCGGCACCGGGGAGCTGTTTTTT. Its translation: CASDLGSSGTGELFF.

V is TRBV6-1 and J is TRBJ2-7; no reliable D call. Germline V gene sequence: CDR1 MNHNS, CDR2 SASEGT. This CDR3 comprises 12 residues. The V gene lost 0 bases and the J gene lost 2 bases, with 2 bases spanning the gap. The CDR3 sequence is CASSEAAYEQYF. CDR3 in DNA: TGTGCCAGCAGTGAAGCCGCCTACGAGCAGTACTTC.

There are a few counts of this clone. CDR3 sequence reads: CASSLEVGGEEQYF. The CDR3 DNA sequence: TGCGCCAGCAGCTTGGAGGTAGGGGGGGAAGAGCAGTACTTC. V and J are TRBV5-1 and TRBJ2-7, with D possibly TRBD2 on 7 matching bases. V lost 0 bases and J 7 bases, leaving 14 bases between the germline ends. CDR3 length: 14 residues. Germline V CDR1 and CDR2: SGHRS, YFSETQ. Filled out from reference TRBV5-1 and TRBJ2-7, the complete variable domain reads KAGVTQTPRYLIKTRGQQVTLSCSPISGHRSVSWYQQTPGQGLQFLFEYFSETQRNKGNFPGRFSGRQFSNSRSEMNVSTLELGDSALYLCASSLEVGGEEQYFGPGTRLTVT.

The chain couples TRBV4-3 to TRBJ2-1, with TRBD2 identical over 13 bases. J was trimmed by 6 bases and V by 4 bases; bases with no gene match: 3. The CDR3 is made up of 15 amino acids. Germline V gives CDR1 LGHNA, CDR2 YSLEER. The CDR3 nucleotides are TGCGCCAGCAGCCCACTAGCGGGAGGGGGCAATGAGCAGTTCTTC. Protein sequence: CASSPLAGGGNEQFF.

In regard to this clone: At one boundary the junction diverges from the germline segment, which might be a read error. Different DNA sequences within this sample yield the same CDR3. The chain couples TRBV9 to TRBJ2-5; 8 nucleotides match TRBD2. The CDR3 is made up of 14 amino acids. Germline V gene data show CDR1 as SGDLS and CDR2 as YYNGEE. The CDR3 nucleotides read TGTGCCCGCAGCGGGGGAGGGGGGCAGGAGACCCAGTACTTC. Translated: CARSGGGGQETQYF.

J is TRBJ2-7 and V is TRBV5-8; D unresolved. The length of the CDR3 is 13 residues. Trimming removed 0 bases from V and 2 bases from J, with 6 bases in between. CDR1 is SGHTS, CDR2 YDEGEE, per germline. The CDR3 DNA is TGTGCCAGCAGCTTGGGCCACCCCTACGAGCAGTACTTC. It is translated as CASSLGHPYEQYF.

The chain combines TRBV11-3 with TRBJ2-1; 8 bases align to TRBD2. V lost 8 bases and J lost 0; bases outside the gene matches: 9. Looked up from germline, CDR1 is SGHNT and CDR2 is YENEEA. The CDR3 is made up of 16 amino acids. CDR3 sequence: CASLTALAGSYNEQFF. Here the CDR3 DNA reads TGTGCCAGCCTAACGGCCCTAGCGGGCTCCTACAATGAGCAGTTCTTC.

The chain joins TRBV6-6 to TRBJ2-3, with 7 positions matching TRBD1. The CDR3 is 14 residues long. Germline CDR1 MNHNY, CDR2 SVGAGI (reference sequence). V lost 6 bases, J lost 2 bases, and 5 bases stayed unmatched. The CDR3 spells CASSRDSSTDTQYF. CDR3 bases: TGTGCCAGCAGCCGGGACAGTTCCACAGATACGCAGTATTTT.